The entry that follows covers one TCR beta chain sequence. The specificity of this receptor is unknown. One base away there is no much larger clone; base qualities are not given. V ends up 6 bases short and J 1 base short, with an unmatched junction base count of 6. From a lookup of the germline V gene (reference sequence), CDR1 and CDR2 are SGHNT and YYREEE. Including the terminal cysteine and phenylalanine, the CDR3 comprises 14 residues. Kept here is only the CDR3 DNA, which spans 42 bases and is read in frame from base 1. These data are taken from a study of T cell changes during pregnancy in multiple sclerosis (dated by TCRdb to between 2018 and 2020). Concerning the study at large: Changes in the T cell repertoire over the course of pregnancy were examined in this study in women with multiple sclerosis.

Libraries were prepared through the immunoSEQ multiplex PCR assay. Held by TCRdb, this immuneACCESS table contains in-frame sequences only and omits some clones. Under half of the omission traces to an unresolved V gene where checked; the cause of the rest is unknown. The sample yields 30,000 to 50,000 clones; approximately 94% were counted once. The top ten constitute under 0.4% of the sample. The source material was CD4+ T cells from peripheral blood mononuclear cells, sampled after pregnancy. The rearrangement joined TRBV5-4 to TRBJ1-1; 7 bases in the junction line up with TRBD1. This sequence was found in a female donor with multiple sclerosis, enrolled in a pregnancy study. The nucleotide sequence reads as follows: TGTGCCAGCACCCAGACAGGGACGAACACTGAAGCTTTCTTT. It specifies CASTQTGTNTEAFF.